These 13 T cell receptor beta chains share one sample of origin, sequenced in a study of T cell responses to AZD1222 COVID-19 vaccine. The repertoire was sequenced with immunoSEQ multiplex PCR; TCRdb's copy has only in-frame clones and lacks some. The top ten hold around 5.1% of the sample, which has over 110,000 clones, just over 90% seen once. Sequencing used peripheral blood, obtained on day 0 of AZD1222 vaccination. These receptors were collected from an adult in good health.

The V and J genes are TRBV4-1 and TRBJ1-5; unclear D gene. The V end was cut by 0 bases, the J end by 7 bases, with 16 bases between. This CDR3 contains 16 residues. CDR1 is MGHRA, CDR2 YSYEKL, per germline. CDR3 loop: CASSQDLTGLWQPQHF. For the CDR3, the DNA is TGCGCCAGCAGCCAAGATCTAACTGGGCTCTGGCAGCCCCAGCATTTT.

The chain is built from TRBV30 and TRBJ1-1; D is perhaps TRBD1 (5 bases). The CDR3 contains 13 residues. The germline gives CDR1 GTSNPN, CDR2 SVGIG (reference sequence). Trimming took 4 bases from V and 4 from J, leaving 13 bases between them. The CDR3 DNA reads TGTGCCTGGAATGCGGGGGTCGGCACTGAAGCTTTCTTT. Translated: CAWNAGVGTEAFF.

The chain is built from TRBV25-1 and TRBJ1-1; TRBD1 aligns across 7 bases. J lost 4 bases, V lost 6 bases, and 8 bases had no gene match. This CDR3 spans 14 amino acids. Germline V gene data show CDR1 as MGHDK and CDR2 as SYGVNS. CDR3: CASRDRWDVTEAFF. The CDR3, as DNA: TGTGCCAGCAGGGACAGGTGGGACGTCACTGAAGCTTTCTTT.

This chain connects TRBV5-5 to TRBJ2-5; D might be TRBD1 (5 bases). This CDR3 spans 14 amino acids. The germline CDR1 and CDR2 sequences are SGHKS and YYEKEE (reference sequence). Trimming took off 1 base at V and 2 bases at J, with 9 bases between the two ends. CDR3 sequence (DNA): TGTGCCAGCAGCTTGCTTCGACAGCAAGAGACCCAGTACTTC. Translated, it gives CASSLLRQQETQYF.

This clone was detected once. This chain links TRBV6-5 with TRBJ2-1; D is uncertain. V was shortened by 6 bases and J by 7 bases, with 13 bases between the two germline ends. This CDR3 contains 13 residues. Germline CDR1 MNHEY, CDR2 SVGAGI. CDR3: CASRPSLGNEQFF. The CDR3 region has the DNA TGTGCCAGCAGGCCGTCCCTAGGGAATGAGCAGTTCTTC.

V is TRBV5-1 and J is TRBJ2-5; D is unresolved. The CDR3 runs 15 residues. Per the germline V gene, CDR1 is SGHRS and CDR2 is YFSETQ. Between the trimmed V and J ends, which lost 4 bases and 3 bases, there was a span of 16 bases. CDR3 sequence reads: CASSPGRQREETQYF. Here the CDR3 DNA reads TGCGCCAGCAGCCCCGGACGCCAACGGGAAGAGACCCAGTACTTC.

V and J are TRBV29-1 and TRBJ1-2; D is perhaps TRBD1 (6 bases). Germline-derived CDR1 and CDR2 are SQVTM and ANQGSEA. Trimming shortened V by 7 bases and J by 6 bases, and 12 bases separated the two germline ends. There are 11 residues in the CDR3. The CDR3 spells CSGRQGNGYTF. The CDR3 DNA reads TGCAGCGGACGCCAGGGGAATGGCTACACCTTC.

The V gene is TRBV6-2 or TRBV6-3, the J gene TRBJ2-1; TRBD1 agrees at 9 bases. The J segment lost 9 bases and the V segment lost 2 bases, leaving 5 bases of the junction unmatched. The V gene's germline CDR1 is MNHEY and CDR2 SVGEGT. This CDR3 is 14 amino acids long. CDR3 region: CASSYRGQGFEQFF. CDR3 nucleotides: TGTGCCAGCAGTTACAGGGGACAGGGTTTTGAGCAGTTCTTC.

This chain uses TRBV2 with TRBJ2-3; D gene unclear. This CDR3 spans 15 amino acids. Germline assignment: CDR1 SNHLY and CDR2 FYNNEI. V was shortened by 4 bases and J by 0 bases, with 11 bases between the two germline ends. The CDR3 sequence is CASSVDGSSTDTQYF. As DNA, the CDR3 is TGTGCCAGCAGTGTAGACGGATCTAGCACAGATACGCAGTATTTT.

The CDR3, as DNA: TGTGCCAGCAGCCCAGGACCTTTCGAAGAGACCCAGTACTTC. This sequence encodes CASSPGPFEETQYF. The J gene is TRBJ2-5, the V gene TRBV7-2; D uncertain. From germline, CDR1 is SGHTA and CDR2 FQGNSA. Trimming left V 5 bases short and J 3 bases short, with 13 bases between. CDR3 length: 14 amino acids.

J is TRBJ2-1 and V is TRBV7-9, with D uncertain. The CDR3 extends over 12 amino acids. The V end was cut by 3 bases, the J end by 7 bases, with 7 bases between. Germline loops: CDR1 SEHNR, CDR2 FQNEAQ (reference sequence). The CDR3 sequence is CASSFGLNEQFF. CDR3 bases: TGTGCCAGCAGCTTTGGCCTAAATGAGCAGTTCTTC.

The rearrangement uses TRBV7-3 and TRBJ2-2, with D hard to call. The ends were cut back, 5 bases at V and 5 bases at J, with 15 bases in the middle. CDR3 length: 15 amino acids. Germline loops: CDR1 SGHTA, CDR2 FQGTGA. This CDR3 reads CASSPRASETGELFF. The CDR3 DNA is TGTGCCAGCAGCCCCCGGGCGTCTGAAACCGGGGAGCTGTTTTTT.

Written as DNA, the CDR3 is TGTGCCAGCTCCGACAGGCCGTTTGAAGCTTTCTTT. Translation gives CASSDRPFEAFF. The chain recombines TRBV18 with TRBJ1-1; TRBD1 is a possible D gene (6 bases). This CDR3 is built from 12 residues. Germline-derived CDR1 and CDR2 are KGHSH and LQKENI. V was cut by 6 bases and J by 7 bases, with 12 bases left in between.